These 9 T cell receptor beta chains share one sample of origin, sequenced in a study of blood T cell repertoires in COVID-19. Using immunoSEQ multiplex PCR, the repertoire was profiled, and TCRdb retains in-frame clones only, with some absent. Of about 220,000 clones listed, 84% were seen once; the top ten hold 9.5% to 10%. The material sequenced was peripheral blood. The source is a man aged 50 to 60 with active or convalescent COVID-19.

The V gene is TRBV2, the J gene TRBJ2-5, with 8 bases that match TRBD2. V shed 5 bases and J 4 bases; nucleotides not matched to a gene: 6. CDR3 length: 14 residues. The germline V gene encodes CDR1 SNHLY and CDR2 FYNNEI. The CDR3 here is CASSYGLALETQYF. The DNA for the CDR3 is TGTGCCAGCAGTTACGGACTAGCTCTAGAGACCCAGTACTTC.

This clone was seen more than once but under ten times. The rearrangement uses TRBV18 and TRBJ1-2, with 11 bases lining up with TRBD1. V shed 6 bases and J 8 bases; nucleotides not matched to a gene: 5. The CDR3 is 13 amino acids. CDR1 is KGHSH, CDR2 LQKENI, per germline. The CDR3 spells CASSQGQGEGYTF. DNA of the CDR3: TGTGCCAGCTCCCAGGGACAGGGGGAAGGCTACACCTTC.

The rearrangement joins TRBV28 to TRBJ2-7; 8 nucleotides align to TRBD2. V was pared by 2 bases and J by 6 bases, with 9 bases of the junction left unmatched. Germline V lookup: CDR1 MDHEN, CDR2 SYDVKM. The CDR3 loop spans 15 amino acids. CDR3 DNA sequence: TGTGCCAGCAGTTTAGGCGGGACTAGTGGGCGCGAGCAGTACTTC. It yields the protein CASSLGGTSGREQYF.

The chain is built from TRBV2 and TRBJ1-5, with D maybe TRBD1 (5 bases). Trimming cost V 2 bases and J 6 bases, with 20 bases left between them. The CDR3 is 17 amino acids. Germline V gene lookup returns CDR1 SNHLY and CDR2 FYNNEI. In nucleotides, the CDR3 is TGTGCCAGCAGTGAAAGCTTCGGGGGAGGGATCGGTCAGCCCCAGCATTTT. Encoded protein: CASSESFGGGIGQPQHF.

The chain joins TRBV11-1 to TRBJ2-2; maybe TRBD2 (5 bases). Trimming left V 5 bases short and J 4 bases short, with 14 bases between. Germline V gives CDR1 SGHAT, CDR2 FQDESV (reference sequence). The CDR3 runs 15 residues. The CDR3 sequence: CASSTFSAGTGELFF. Here the CDR3 DNA reads TGTGCCAGCAGCACCTTCTCCGCGGGCACCGGGGAGCTGTTTTTT.

The CDR3 spells CASSRTDGGRGYTF. CDR3 DNA sequence: TGCGCCAGCAGCCGGACCGACGGAGGTCGTGGCTACACCTTC. The chain combines TRBV5-1 with TRBJ1-2, with D unresolved. The CDR3 totals 14 residues. Trimming pared 4 bases from V and 7 bases from J, leaving 17 bases between. Germline V gene data show CDR1 as SGHRS and CDR2 as YFSETQ. The variable domain in full, with the rest retrieved from reference TRBV5-1 and TRBJ1-2, is KAGVTQTPRYLIKTRGQQVTLSCSPISGHRSVSWYQQTPGQGLQFLFEYFSETQRNKGNFPGRFSGRQFSNSRSEMNVSTLELGDSALYLCASSRTDGGRGYTFGSGTRLTVV.

This clone was counted once. The rearrangement links TRBV5-1 to TRBJ2-3; 7 bases are shared with TRBD2. The germline CDR1 and CDR2 sequences are SGHRS and YFSETQ. The length of the CDR3 is 15 residues. Losses at the gene ends were 7 bases for V and 4 bases for J; bases not matched to a gene: 12. For the CDR3, the DNA is TGCGCCAGCCGCCCCTTGGGGGGGGGACCAGATACGCAGTATTTT. It yields the protein CASRPLGGGPDTQYF.

The V gene is TRBV9, the J gene TRBJ2-2, with 10 bases matching TRBD2. The CDR3 runs 15 residues. Germline V CDR1 and CDR2: SGDLS, YYNGEE. V dropped 2 bases and J dropped 7; count of bases not matched to a gene: 5. The CDR3 region has the DNA TGTGCCAGCAGCGTGACCGGGACTAGCGACGGGGAGCTGTTTTTT. Translating it yields CASSVTGTSDGELFF.

This chain uses TRBV4-1 with TRBJ2-3, with a tentative D call TRBD2 (5 bases). Germline V CDR1 and CDR2: MGHRA, YSYEKL. The CDR3 loop spans 16 amino acids. V lost 0 bases and J 1 base, leaving 11 bases between the germline ends. CDR3 sequence (DNA): TGCGCCAGCAGCCAAGATACGGGGATAGGCACAGATACGCAGTATTTT. Its protein is CASSQDTGIGTDTQYF.